One and the same sample provided the 16 T cell receptor beta chains below, sequenced in a study of T cell responses to AZD1222 COVID-19 vaccine. The protocol was immunoSEQ multiplex PCR, while the TCRdb copy is restricted to in-frame clones and leaves out a portion. The sample includes more than 90,000 clones, 85% to 90% of them seen just once. Specimen: peripheral blood, collected 28 days after the second AZD1222 dose. The receptors originated from an adult who received the AZD1222 COVID-19 vaccine.

The chain joins TRBV4-3 to TRBJ2-7, with 9 bases lining up with TRBD1. This CDR3 spans 15 amino acids. Trimming cost V 6 bases and J 6 bases; bases outside gene matches: 12. From germline, CDR1 is LGHNA and CDR2 YSLEER. The CDR3 DNA follows: TGCGCCAGCAGTTTGTGGGGACAGGGTACCGCCGAGCAGTACTTC. Its protein is CASSLWGQGTAEQYF.

This chain joins TRBV3-1 (or the pseudogene TRBV3-2) and TRBJ1-1, with D uncertain. Per the germline V gene, CDR1 is LGHDT and CDR2 is YNNKEL (reference sequence). This CDR3 has 12 amino acids. Deletions cut 6 bases from V and 11 bases from J, with 16 bases between. The CDR3 DNA reads TGTGCCAGCAGTCAGTCACGTCAGGATGCTTTCTTT. Amino acid sequence: CASSQSRQDAFF.

This clone was seen a single time. The chain couples TRBV19 to TRBJ2-3, with TRBD2 matching over 8 bases. The CDR3 is 17 amino acids. With V trimmed by 0 bases and J by 2 bases, 7 bases remained unmatched. The germline V gene encodes CDR1 LNHDA and CDR2 SQIVND (reference sequence). The chain's CDR3 is CASSIDQGGGSTDTQYF. The CDR3 nucleotides read TGTGCCAGTAGTATAGATCAAGGCGGGGGGTCCACAGATACGCAGTATTTT.

The chain recombines TRBV6-5 with TRBJ1-1; tentative D call: TRBD1 (5 bases). CDR1 is MNHEY, CDR2 SVGAGI, per germline. The V end lost 10 bases, the J end lost 7 bases, and 13 bases lay between the germline ends. The length of the CDR3 is 11 residues. CDR3 region: CAIWGEDEAFF. CDR3 bases: TGTGCCATCTGGGGCGAGGATGAAGCTTTCTTT.

The genes are TRBV28 and TRBJ1-4; the D gene is possibly TRBD1 (6 bases). The germline V gene has CDR1 MDHEN and CDR2 SYDVKM. V lost 3 bases, J lost 0 bases, and 20 bases lay in between. The CDR3 covers 19 residues. This chain's CDR3 is CASSFWMGRGDSTNEKLFF. The CDR3 nucleotides read TGTGCCAGCAGTTTTTGGATGGGTAGGGGGGACTCAACTAATGAAAAACTGTTTTTT.

This clone was recorded once. The J gene is TRBJ2-1, the V gene TRBV3-1 (or the pseudogene TRBV3-2), with TRBD2 matching 13 bases. This CDR3 is built from 16 residues. Germline CDR1 LGHDT, CDR2 YNNKEL (reference sequence). Germline trimming cut 4 bases from V and 7 bases from J; bases unmatched to any gene: 7. As DNA, the CDR3 is TGTGCCAGCAGCCGAGTACTAGCGGGGGGGCGTAATGAGCAGTTCTTC. Residues: CASSRVLAGGRNEQFF.

J is TRBJ1-5 and V is TRBV3-1 (or the pseudogene TRBV3-2); the D is unclear. Deletions cut 0 bases from V and 6 bases from J, with 12 bases between. The CDR3 sequence is 15 residues long. Looked up from germline, CDR1 is LGHDT and CDR2 is YNNKEL (reference sequence). CDR3 amino acids: CASSQDIIPGQPQHF. The CDR3 nucleotides read TGTGCCAGCAGCCAAGATATTATACCTGGTCAGCCCCAGCATTTT.

This sequence joins TRBV18 and TRBJ1-3; 11 bases match TRBD1. CDR3 length equals 15 residues. J gave up 2 bases and V 6 bases, and 3 bases lay outside the gene matches. Germline V gene sequence: CDR1 KGHSH, CDR2 LQKENI. The CDR3 region has the DNA TGTGCCAGCTCCTGGGGACAGGGGGCTGGAAACACCATATATTTT. This gives the protein CASSWGQGAGNTIYF.

The rearrangement joins TRBV7-8 to TRBJ2-1; 8 bases agree with TRBD2. CDR3 size: 18 residues. Trimming cost V 1 base and J 0 bases; bases outside gene matches: 8. CDR1 SGHVS and CDR2 FQNEAQ come from the germline V gene. CDR3: CASSLVGSGARSYNEQFF. CDR3 DNA sequence: TGTGCCAGCAGCTTAGTGGGTAGCGGGGCCCGCTCCTACAATGAGCAGTTCTTC.

This clone appeared once. Other DNA sequences in this sample translate to the same CDR3. V and J are TRBV20-1 and TRBJ1-2, with TRBD1 matching 7 bases. CDR1 DFQATT and CDR2 SNEGSKA come from the germline V gene (reference sequence). The CDR3 extends over 11 amino acids. V gave up 3 bases and J gave up 7 bases; unmatched junction bases: 2. The CDR3 sequence is CSARAGGGYTF. The DNA of the CDR3 is TGCAGTGCTAGGGCAGGGGGTGGCTACACCTTC.

The sample holds a few counts of this clone. The rearrangement uses TRBV6-5 and TRBJ1-4; no definite D call. CDR1 is MNHEY, CDR2 SVGAGI, per germline. Trimming removed 0 bases from V and 3 bases from J, with 11 bases in between. The CDR3 is 16 residues long. CDR3 coding DNA: TGTGCCAGCAGTTACTCATCACGGTCATCTAATGAAAAACTGTTTTTT. Encoded protein: CASSYSSRSSNEKLFF.

The chain carries TRBV9 and TRBJ2-3, with 7 bases matching TRBD2. CDR1 is SGDLS, CDR2 YYNGEE, per germline. This CDR3 comprises 16 residues. The trim removed 0 bases at V and 1 base at J, leaving 5 bases unmatched. CDR3 nucleotides: TGTGCCAGCAGCGTAGTGGGTACTAGCGGCACAGATACGCAGTATTTT. Residues: CASSVVGTSGTDTQYF. Full variable domain (missing parts from reference TRBV9 and TRBJ2-3): DSGVTQTPKHLITATGQRVTLRCSPRSGDLSVYWYQQSLDQGLQFLIQYYNGEERAKGNILERFSAQQFPDLHSELNLSSLELGDSALYFCASSVVGTSGTDTQYFGPGTRLTVL.

This sequence joins TRBV19 and TRBJ2-5, with D perhaps TRBD1 or TRBD2 (5 bases each). CDR3 size: 15 residues. Germline loops: CDR1 LNHDA, CDR2 SQIVND (reference sequence). Trimming removed 7 bases from V and 1 base from J, with 16 bases in between. In DNA form, the CDR3 reads TGTGCCAGTACCATAGCTGGGGCGGGCCAAGAGACCCAGTACTTC. This gives the protein CASTIAGAGQETQYF.

The rearrangement joins TRBV27 to TRBJ2-7; no clear D gene. There are 13 residues in the CDR3. Germline CDR1 MNHEY, CDR2 SMNVEV (reference sequence). The V gene lost 3 bases and the J gene lost 0 bases, with 6 bases spanning the gap. Written as DNA, the CDR3 is TGTGCCAGCAGTTTGGGTTTCTCCTACGAGCAGTACTTC. Translated: CASSLGFSYEQYF.

V is TRBV28 and J is TRBJ1-2, with D perhaps TRBD1 (5 bases). Germline CDR1 is MDHEN and CDR2 is SYDVKM. V lost 6 bases and J lost 3, with 26 bases in between. The CDR3 loop spans 18 amino acids. CDR3 loop: CASSGPQYGGGGDYGYTF. The CDR3, as DNA: TGTGCCAGCAGCGGACCCCAGTATGGGGGAGGAGGAGACTATGGCTACACCTTC.

This CDR3 is CASSLAGRANYGYTF. The CDR3 DNA reads TGTGCCAGCAGCTTGGCCGGCAGGGCGAACTATGGCTACACCTTC. This rearrangement joins TRBV5-6 to TRBJ1-2, with D possibly being TRBD1 (5 bases). V lost 0 bases, J lost 2 bases, and 11 bases lay in between. Germline CDR1 and CDR2: SGHDT and YYEEEE. This CDR3 has 15 amino acids.